These 21 T cell receptor beta chains came from one sample sequenced in a study of CD8+CD57+ T cells in acquired aplastic anemia. The TCR beta profiling, which covered VDJ combination and CDR3 sequence, was carried out using genomic DNA as the template. TCRdb ran MiXCR on the reads and lists one entry per CDR3 protein. The sample yields about 130,000 distinct CDR3 sequences, about 46% seen once. Sequencing input: sorted CD4+, CD8+, or CD8+CD57+ T cells (not recorded which) from PBMCs. These receptors came from a human donor in good health, serving as a control.

CDR3 bases: TGCAGTGCTAGTTTGGAGACAGATACGCAGTATTTT. Translated: CSASLETDTQYF. This chain connects TRBV20-1 to TRBJ2-3; D ambiguous. Germline-derived CDR1 and CDR2 are DFQATT and SNEGSKA (reference sequence). Trimming stripped 3 bases from V and 3 bases from J, with 7 bases between. The CDR3 consists of 12 residues.

CDR3 sequence reads: CASRLPYPRGPRGKNIQYF. CDR3 bases: TGTGCCAGCAGACTCCCATACCCCAGGGGGCCTCGCGGTAAAAACATTCAGTACTTC. The J gene is TRBJ2-4, the V gene TRBV12-1; TRBD1 was called by the table and not checked on the DNA. TRBV12-1 has pseudogene status. The CDR3 extends over 19 amino acids.

The genes are TRBV15 and TRBJ2-7; 7 bases are a match to TRBD1. The CDR3 sequence is 13 residues long. Per germline, CDR1 LNHNV and CDR2 YYDKDF (reference sequence). Unmatched junction bases numbered 1, after V lost 3 bases and J lost 2 bases. The CDR3 reads CATSRTGTYEQYF. The DNA of the CDR3 is TGTGCCACCAGCAGGACAGGGACCTACGAGCAGTACTTC.

The table lists this clonotype with a few counts. The chain recombines TRBV19 with TRBJ1-2; tentative D call: TRBD1 (5 bases). The germline V and J ends were trimmed by 4 bases and 8 bases, with 11 bases remaining between them. CDR3 length: 12 residues. Germline loops: CDR1 LNHDA, CDR2 SQIVND (reference sequence). CDR3 DNA sequence: TGTGCCAGTAGTACAGGGTCTCGGGGCTACACCTTC. Protein sequence: CASSTGSRGYTF.

This clonotype was counted only a few times. This sequence joins TRBV5-1 and TRBJ1-6, with a possible D match to TRBD1 (5 bases). The CDR3 runs 14 residues. Trimming left V 3 bases short and J 6 bases short, with 10 bases between. The V gene's germline CDR1 is SGHRS and CDR2 YFSETQ. The CDR3 is CASSYEGANSPLHF. CDR3 nucleotide sequence: TGCGCCAGCAGCTATGAAGGGGCTAATTCACCCCTCCACTTT.

This clonotype was picked up one time. This CDR3 fails to terminate in the conserved phenylalanine or tryptophan, so it likely reflects a read error. The chain carries TRBV24-1 and TRBJ1-5; D gene ambiguous. Germline CDR1 reads KGHDR; CDR2 reads SFDVKD. Deletions cut 3 bases from V and 0 bases from J, with 5 bases between. CDR3 size: 14 residues. CDR3 sequence: CATSDRDSNQPQHL. The CDR3 bases are TGTGCCACCAGTGATCGGGATAGCAATCAGCCCCAGCATCTT.

The chain joins TRBV20-1 to TRBJ2-7, with 9 bases matching TRBD2. The CDR3 covers 15 residues. Germline loops: CDR1 DFQATT, CDR2 SNEGSKA (reference sequence). V dropped 5 bases and J dropped 0; count of bases not matched to a gene: 8. CDR3 residues: CSAVSGGSLSYEQYF. The CDR3, as DNA: TGCAGTGCTGTCAGCGGGGGGTCCCTCTCCTACGAGCAGTACTTC.

This clonotype showed up many times. The rearrangement joins TRBV7-2 to TRBJ1-2; 8 bases fit TRBD1. Germline-derived CDR1 and CDR2 are SGHTA and FQGNSA. Unmatched junction bases numbered 3, after V lost 7 bases and J lost 2 bases. CDR3 length: 13 residues. The CDR3 DNA reads TGTGCCAGCACCTGGGACAGGAACTATGGCTACACCTTC. Encoded protein: CASTWDRNYGYTF.

This clonotype came up many times. The chain links TRBV27 to TRBJ2-3; 8 bases map to TRBD2. This CDR3 comprises 17 residues. Trimming cost V 2 bases and J 2 bases; bases outside gene matches: 9. In germline, CDR1 is MNHEY, CDR2 SMNVEV (reference sequence). The CDR3, as DNA: TGTGCCAGCAGTTTACGTTCCAGCGGGGGTCCCACAGATACGCAGTATTTT. Protein: CASSLRSSGGPTDTQYF.

This clonotype has at least ten counts. The J gene is TRBJ2-5, the V gene TRBV7-2; the D gene is possibly TRBD1 (8 bases). This CDR3 has 14 amino acids. Trimming removed 6 bases at V and 1 base at J, with 12 bases between. Germline-derived CDR1 and CDR2 are SGHTA and FQGNSA. The CDR3 loop reads CASRNRGGQETQYF. CDR3 bases: TGTGCCAGCAGAAACAGGGGGGGCCAAGAGACCCAGTACTTC.

The V call is TRBV7-2, the J call TRBJ2-1; D unresolved. Germline V gene sequence: CDR1 SGHTA, CDR2 FQGNSA. Trimming removed 2 bases from V and 3 bases from J, with 5 bases in between. This CDR3 has 13 amino acids. This CDR3 is CASSLSIYNEQFF. As DNA, the CDR3 is TGTGCCAGCAGCTTATCTATCTACAATGAGCAGTTCTTC.

This chain uses TRBV9 with TRBJ1-6; 8 bases map to TRBD1. V lost 6 bases to trimming and J lost 10 bases; unmatched junction nucleotides: 3. This CDR3 is built from 12 residues. Germline CDR1 and CDR2: SGDLS and YYNGEE. The CDR3 sequence: CASTSGGSPLHF. In DNA, the CDR3 is TGTGCCAGCACCTCAGGGGGCTCACCCCTCCACTTT.

This clonotype was recorded only once. V usage is TRBV7-6 and J usage is TRBJ2-5, with TRBD1 matching over 10 bases. The CDR3 is 16 amino acids. The V gene end was trimmed by 5 bases and the J gene end by 2 bases; junction bases not matched to a gene: 8. Per germline, CDR1 SGHVS and CDR2 FNYEAQ. CDR3 in amino acids: CASSPHGTGVQETQYF. For the CDR3, the DNA is TGTGCCAGCAGCCCGCACGGGACAGGGGTACAAGAGACCCAGTACTTC.

A single count supports this clonotype. The V gene is TRBV29-1, the J gene TRBJ2-4; D uncertain. V was clipped by 5 bases and J by 9 bases, with 11 bases between them. The germline gives CDR1 SQVTM, CDR2 ANQGSEA. The CDR3 contains 11 residues. The CDR3 here is CSVLDRVIQYF. Written as DNA, the CDR3 is TGCAGCGTTTTAGACCGGGTCATTCAGTACTTC.

V gene TRBV24-1 combines with J gene TRBJ2-1; tentative D call: TRBD2 (5 bases). CDR1 is KGHDR, CDR2 SFDVKD, per germline. This CDR3 is built from 16 residues. Deletions cut 0 bases from V and 7 bases from J, with 15 bases between. Here the CDR3 reads CATSDLTSPGRNEQFF. CDR3 in DNA: TGTGCCACCAGTGATTTGACTAGTCCGGGAAGAAATGAGCAGTTCTTC.

The rearrangement links TRBV14 to TRBJ1-6; D is unclear. This CDR3 comprises 14 residues. The V end was cut by 4 bases, the J end by 7 bases, with 11 bases between. Germline V gives CDR1 SGHDN, CDR2 FVKESK. The CDR3 here is CASSPTTVNSPLHF. The CDR3 DNA follows: TGTGCCAGCAGCCCGACTACTGTCAATTCACCCCTCCACTTT.

This clonotype was seen only a few times. The rearrangement joins TRBV28 to TRBJ2-1, with TRBD1 matching over 7 bases. J gave up 14 bases and V 5 bases, and 18 bases lay outside the gene matches. CDR3 length: 15 residues. The germline gives CDR1 MDHEN, CDR2 SYDVKM. The CDR3 coding sequence is TGTGCCAGCAGTCTCGGGTACAGGGGCCAGTTATCTGAGTTCTTC. Amino acid sequence: CASSLGYRGQLSEFF.

The chain uses TRBV9 and TRBJ1-1; no reliable D call. The length of the CDR3 is 11 residues. Germline V gene lookup returns CDR1 SGDLS and CDR2 YYNGEE. V lost 5 bases and J lost 6, with 8 bases in between. As DNA, the CDR3 is TGTGCCAGCAGTTTCGGAGCTGAAGCTTTCTTT. Translation gives CASSFGAEAFF. Complete variable domain (other parts from reference TRBV9 and TRBJ1-1): DSGVTQTPKHLITATGQRVTLRCSPRSGDLSVYWYQQSLDQGLQFLIQYYNGEERAKGNILERFSAQQFPDLHSELNLSSLELGDSALYFCASSFGAEAFFGQGTRLTVV.

The DNA for the CDR3 is TGTGCCAGCCTAGTAAGACCCTCGGACCTACCCTTCAACTATGGCTACACCTTC. Translating it yields CASLVRPSDLPFNYGYTF. The gene calls are TRBV25-1 and TRBJ1-2, with unresolved D. This CDR3 spans 18 amino acids. Trimming took 8 bases from V and 2 from J, leaving 27 bases between them. In germline, CDR1 is MGHDK, CDR2 SYGVNS.

This clonotype is a singleton in its sample. J is TRBJ1-2 and V is TRBV14; D ambiguous. Germline lookup yields CDR1 SGHDN and CDR2 FVKESK. This CDR3 region has 16 residues. Trimming left V 4 bases short and J 6 bases short, with 21 bases between. The CDR3 here is CASSLSSQPTVDGYTF. CDR3 DNA sequence: TGTGCCAGCAGCCTTAGCAGCCAGCCGACGGTAGATGGCTACACCTTC.

The sample holds many counts of this clonotype. The J gene is TRBJ1-1, the V gene TRBV7-2; 7 bases match TRBD1. Germline-derived CDR1 and CDR2 are SGHTA and FQGNSA. This CDR3 has 15 amino acids. The J segment lost 2 bases and the V segment lost 5 bases, leaving 8 bases of the junction unmatched. CDR3 bases: TGTGCCAGCAGCCGCCGACAGGGCAGTAACACTGAAGCTTTCTTT. Amino acid sequence: CASSRRQGSNTEAFF.